A selection of T cell receptor beta chains follows, all from one sample in a study of blood T cell repertoires in COVID-19. The method was immunoSEQ multiplex PCR; TCRdb's version includes in-frame clones alone and lacks a portion of them. The sample holds roughly 77,000 clones, roughly 78% seen once. The sequenced material came from peripheral blood. These receptor sequences come from a man between 60 and 75 years old with active or convalescent COVID-19. Both conserved end residues are part of each CDR3. Fields, in order: V gene, J gene, clone size, D gene, CDR3 DNA, CDR3 protein. The D gene is left open where the match is weak. The size field is filled for only some rows; it gives once, few, many or a size class.

V gene: TRBV10-3; J gene: TRBJ1-1; clone size: NA; D gene: NA; CDR3 DNA: TGTGCCATCAGTGAGTCGTTGGGGGGAAGGACTGAAGCTTTCTTT; CDR3 protein: CAISESLGGRTEAFF
V gene: TRBV28; J gene: TRBJ1-1; clone size: NA; D gene: NA; CDR3 DNA: TGTGCCAGCAGTCCCGGGGGAGGGGATCCGGTGAACACTGAAGCTTTCTTT; CDR3 protein: CASSPGGGDPVNTEAFF
V gene: TRBV9; J gene: TRBJ1-1; clone size: NA; D gene: TRBD1; CDR3 DNA: TGTGCCAGCAGCCCCCGACAGGGATGGACTGAAGCTTTCTTT; CDR3 protein: CASSPRQGWTEAFF
V gene: TRBV10-3; J gene: TRBJ2-5; clone size: NA; D gene: TRBD1; CDR3 DNA: TGTGCCATCAGTGAGACAGGGGGCCAGGAGACCCAGTACTTC; CDR3 protein: CAISETGGQETQYF
V gene: TRBV6-1; J gene: TRBJ1-3; clone size: NA; D gene: TRBD1; CDR3 DNA: TGTGCCAGCAGTGGCCTTTTGGGACAGAATCGAAACACCATATATTTT; CDR3 protein: CASSGLLGQNRNTIYF
V gene: TRBV21-1; J gene: TRBJ1-5; clone size: few; D gene: NA; CDR3 DNA: TGTGCCAGCAGCAACGGTCCCGACTATAGCAATCAGCCCCAGCATTTT; CDR3 protein: CASSNGPDYSNQPQHF
V gene: TRBV28; J gene: TRBJ1-6; clone size: NA; D gene: TRBD1; CDR3 DNA: TGTGCCAGCAGCCGGGACAGGGGAAGTTCACCCCTCCACTTT; CDR3 protein: CASSRDRGSSPLHF
V gene: TRBV7-9; J gene: TRBJ1-2; clone size: NA; D gene: NA; CDR3 DNA: TGTGCCAGCAGCTTAGGACAGAGTGGTGCCTATGGCTACACCTTC; CDR3 protein: CASSLGQSGAYGYTF
V gene: TRBV4-3; J gene: TRBJ1-2; clone size: NA; D gene: NA; CDR3 DNA: TGCGCCAGCAGCCTTTCCGGGGGGGCCCAGGGCTACACCTTC; CDR3 protein: CASSLSGGAQGYTF
V gene: TRBV28; J gene: TRBJ1-5; clone size: NA; D gene: NA; CDR3 DNA: TGTGCCAGCAGTGCCGAAGGGCACCGGGAGAATCAGCCCCAGCATTTT; CDR3 protein: CASSAEGHRENQPQHF
V gene: TRBV30; J gene: TRBJ2-1; clone size: NA; D gene: NA; CDR3 DNA: TGTGCCTGGAGTGACCGACTAGACAATGAGCAGTTCTTC; CDR3 protein: CAWSDRLDNEQFF
V gene: TRBV25-1; J gene: TRBJ1-2; clone size: NA; D gene: NA; CDR3 DNA: TGTGCCAGCAGTCCGACTATCTCTGGTGGCTACACCTTC; CDR3 protein: CASSPTISGGYTF
V gene: TRBV10-3; J gene: TRBJ2-5; clone size: NA; D gene: TRBD2; CDR3 DNA: TGTGCCATCAGTGATGGAGGGACTAGCGGGGGGAAAGAGACCCAGTACTTC; CDR3 protein: CAISDGGTSGGKETQYF
V gene: TRBV19; J gene: TRBJ1-5; clone size: NA; D gene: NA; CDR3 DNA: TGTGCCAGTAGTATGTTCCCGGACAGCCCAAGCAATCAGCCCCAGCATTTT; CDR3 protein: CASSMFPDSPSNQPQHF
V gene: TRBV5-6; J gene: TRBJ2-5; clone size: NA; D gene: TRBD2; CDR3 DNA: TGTGCCAGCAGCTTGTGGGCTAGCGGGGGGGACAGGGGAGAGACCCAGTACTTC; CDR3 protein: CASSLWASGGDRGETQYF
V gene: TRBV20-1; J gene: TRBJ2-7; clone size: NA; D gene: NA; CDR3 DNA: TGCAGTGCTAGTCCGGAGGACGAGCAGTACTTC; CDR3 protein: CSASPEDEQYF
V gene: TRBV7-2; J gene: TRBJ2-3; clone size: NA; D gene: TRBD2; CDR3 DNA: TGTGCCAGCAGCATCACTAGCGGGGGTAGCACAGATACGCAGTATTTT; CDR3 protein: CASSITSGGSTDTQYF
V gene: TRBV7-2; J gene: TRBJ2-3; clone size: NA; D gene: NA; CDR3 DNA: TGTGCCAGCCGAGCCCCAAATAATAGCGGCACAGATACGCAGTATTTT; CDR3 protein: CASRAPNNSGTDTQYF
V gene: TRBV7-3; J gene: TRBJ2-5; clone size: NA; D gene: TRBD2; CDR3 DNA: TGTGCCAGCAGCTTAATTGCGGGGGGGCAAGAGACCCAGTACTTC; CDR3 protein: CASSLIAGGQETQYF
V gene: TRBV3-1/TRBV3-2; J gene: TRBJ2-2; clone size: many; D gene: NA; CDR3 DNA: TGTGCCAGCAGCCAAGAAGCCACCGGGGAGCTGTTTTTT; CDR3 protein: CASSQEATGELFF
V gene: TRBV7-9; J gene: TRBJ2-5; clone size: NA; D gene: TRBD2; CDR3 DNA: TGTGCCAGCAGCTTAAGGACTAGCGGGCGACAAGAGACCCAGTACTTC; CDR3 protein: CASSLRTSGRQETQYF
V gene: TRBV5-1; J gene: TRBJ1-6; clone size: NA; D gene: NA; CDR3 DNA: TGCGCCAGCACCCTGGGGGGGTTTAATTCACCCCTCCACTTT; CDR3 protein: CASTLGGFNSPLHF
V gene: TRBV5-6; J gene: TRBJ2-5; clone size: few; D gene: NA; CDR3 DNA: TGTGCCAGCAGCTTGCGAGAGACCCAGTACTTC; CDR3 protein: CASSLRETQYF
V gene: TRBV3-1/TRBV3-2; J gene: TRBJ1-1; clone size: medium-sized; D gene: NA; CDR3 DNA: TGTGCCAGCAGCCCGCACACTGGGGAGCTCACTGAAGCTTTCTTT; CDR3 protein: CASSPHTGELTEAFF
V gene: TRBV9; J gene: TRBJ1-1; clone size: NA; D gene: NA; CDR3 DNA: TGTGCCAGCAGCGTAGGACCAGGGCGGCGGAACACTGAAGCTTTCTTT; CDR3 protein: CASSVGPGRRNTEAFF
V gene: TRBV5-1; J gene: TRBJ2-1; clone size: NA; D gene: TRBD1; CDR3 DNA: TGCGCCAGCAGCCAAACAGGGACAGCCTACAATGAGCAGTTCTTC; CDR3 protein: CASSQTGTAYNEQFF
V gene: TRBV24-1; J gene: TRBJ2-2; clone size: NA; D gene: TRBD1; CDR3 DNA: TGTGCCACCAGTGATCCCTCCCCAGGGGGTGTTACCGGGGAGCTGTTTTTT; CDR3 protein: CATSDPSPGGVTGELFF
V gene: TRBV28; J gene: TRBJ2-5; clone size: NA; D gene: NA; CDR3 DNA: TGTGCCAGCTCCTCCGTGGAGACCCAGTACTTC; CDR3 protein: CASSSVETQYF
V gene: TRBV24-1; J gene: TRBJ2-5; clone size: NA; D gene: NA; CDR3 DNA: TGTGCCACCAGTGATTTAGGAGGGGCCGGGGAGACCCAGTACTTC; CDR3 protein: CATSDLGGAGETQYF
V gene: TRBV7-9; J gene: TRBJ2-1; clone size: NA; D gene: TRBD1; CDR3 DNA: TGTGCCAGCAGCATACGACAGGGGCCGCCGCGCAATGAGCAGTTCTTC; CDR3 protein: CASSIRQGPPRNEQFF
V gene: TRBV2; J gene: TRBJ2-7; clone size: few; D gene: TRBD1; CDR3 DNA: TGTGCCAGCAGTGTCCCTACCCCCGGGACAGAATTTTACGAGCAGTACTTC; CDR3 protein: CASSVPTPGTEFYEQYF
V gene: TRBV29-1; J gene: TRBJ2-7; clone size: NA; D gene: NA; CDR3 DNA: TGCAGCGTTGCGGTCCAGGGAAGGCAAATCTCCTACGAGCAGTACTTC; CDR3 protein: CSVAVQGRQISYEQYF
V gene: TRBV19; J gene: TRBJ2-2; clone size: NA; D gene: TRBD2; CDR3 DNA: TGTGCCAGTAGTAAGGGGACTAGCGGGGATTTCGCGAACACCGGGGAGCTGTTTTTT; CDR3 protein: CASSKGTSGDFANTGELFF
V gene: TRBV9; J gene: TRBJ2-5; clone size: NA; D gene: NA; CDR3 DNA: TGTGCCAGCAGCTTCGGGACTCAAGAGACCCAGTACTTC; CDR3 protein: CASSFGTQETQYF
V gene: TRBV6-5; J gene: TRBJ1-1; clone size: NA; D gene: NA; CDR3 DNA: TGTGCCAGCGAGGACCGACTAGGGGAAGAAGCTTTCTTT; CDR3 protein: CASEDRLGEEAFF
V gene: TRBV5-4; J gene: TRBJ1-2; clone size: few; D gene: TRBD1; CDR3 DNA: TGTGCCAGCAGCACCGAAAGGGACAGAGACTATGGCTACACCTTC; CDR3 protein: CASSTERDRDYGYTF
V gene: TRBV29-1; J gene: TRBJ2-5; clone size: NA; D gene: NA; CDR3 DNA: TGCAGCGTTGTTGGGAGGCAGGGTCACTTCCAAGAGACCCAGTACTTC; CDR3 protein: CSVVGRQGHFQETQYF
V gene: TRBV7-2; J gene: TRBJ1-4; clone size: once; D gene: TRBD1; CDR3 DNA: TGTGCCAGCAGCTCCCCAGGGGGCCTTGAAAAACTGTTTTTT; CDR3 protein: CASSSPGGLEKLFF
V gene: TRBV6-1; J gene: TRBJ1-2; clone size: NA; D gene: NA; CDR3 DNA: TGTGCCAGCAGTGATATGGGAGTAAACTATGGCTACACCTTC; CDR3 protein: CASSDMGVNYGYTF
V gene: TRBV7-2; J gene: TRBJ1-5; clone size: NA; D gene: TRBD1; CDR3 DNA: TGTGCCAGCAGCCAGGGGACAGGTCCTCAGCCCCAGCATTTT; CDR3 protein: CASSQGTGPQPQHF
V gene: TRBV7-3; J gene: TRBJ2-3; clone size: NA; D gene: NA; CDR3 DNA: TGTGCCAGCAGCTTAAATAGTGGTCTAGATACGCAGTATTTT; CDR3 protein: CASSLNSGLDTQYF
V gene: TRBV10-1; J gene: TRBJ2-5; clone size: NA; D gene: NA; CDR3 DNA: TGCGCCAGAGTACTAGGCCGCCGAGGAGAGACCCAGTACTTC; CDR3 protein: CARVLGRRGETQYF
V gene: TRBV30; J gene: TRBJ1-1; clone size: NA; D gene: NA; CDR3 DNA: TGTGCCTGGATAACGGGGTATACTGAAGCTTTCTTT; CDR3 protein: CAWITGYTEAFF
V gene: TRBV30; J gene: TRBJ2-7; clone size: NA; D gene: TRBD2; CDR3 DNA: TGTGCCTGGAGTGGAGTAGCGGGGGCCACCTACGAGCAGTACTTC; CDR3 protein: CAWSGVAGATYEQYF
V gene: TRBV2; J gene: TRBJ1-5; clone size: NA; D gene: NA; CDR3 DNA: TGTGCCAGCAGAGACGACAGGTATAGCAATCAGCCCCAGCATTTT; CDR3 protein: CASRDDRYSNQPQHF
V gene: TRBV5-1; J gene: TRBJ1-1; clone size: NA; D gene: NA; CDR3 DNA: TGCGCCAGCAGCCCTTCGGGACACGTGGTGACTGAAGCTTTCTTT; CDR3 protein: CASSPSGHVVTEAFF
V gene: TRBV5-4; J gene: TRBJ2-3; clone size: NA; D gene: TRBD2; CDR3 DNA: TGTGCCAGCAGCTTGACGACTAGCGGAGATACGCAGTATTTT; CDR3 protein: CASSLTTSGDTQYF
V gene: TRBV29-1; J gene: TRBJ2-1; clone size: NA; D gene: TRBD1; CDR3 DNA: TGCAGCGTTGAACGGGGGACAGGGAGCTCCTACAATGAGCAGTTCTTC; CDR3 protein: CSVERGTGSSYNEQFF
V gene: TRBV19; J gene: TRBJ1-5; clone size: few; D gene: NA; CDR3 DNA: TGTGCCAGTAGTATGTCACAGGGATTCCAGCCCCAGCATTTT; CDR3 protein: CASSMSQGFQPQHF
V gene: TRBV7-2; J gene: TRBJ2-2; clone size: NA; D gene: NA; CDR3 DNA: TGTGCCAGCAGCTTTTCACAGGTCACCGGGGAGCTGTTTTTT; CDR3 protein: CASSFSQVTGELFF
V gene: TRBV5-4; J gene: TRBJ2-1; clone size: few; D gene: TRBD2; CDR3 DNA: TGTGCCAGCAGCTTGGATGCGGGGGGCACCTACAATGAGCAGTTCTTC; CDR3 protein: CASSLDAGGTYNEQFF
V gene: TRBV9; J gene: TRBJ2-1; clone size: NA; D gene: TRBD2; CDR3 DNA: TGTGCCAGCAGCGTGGGCGGGGGGTACAATGAGCAGTTCTTC; CDR3 protein: CASSVGGGYNEQFF